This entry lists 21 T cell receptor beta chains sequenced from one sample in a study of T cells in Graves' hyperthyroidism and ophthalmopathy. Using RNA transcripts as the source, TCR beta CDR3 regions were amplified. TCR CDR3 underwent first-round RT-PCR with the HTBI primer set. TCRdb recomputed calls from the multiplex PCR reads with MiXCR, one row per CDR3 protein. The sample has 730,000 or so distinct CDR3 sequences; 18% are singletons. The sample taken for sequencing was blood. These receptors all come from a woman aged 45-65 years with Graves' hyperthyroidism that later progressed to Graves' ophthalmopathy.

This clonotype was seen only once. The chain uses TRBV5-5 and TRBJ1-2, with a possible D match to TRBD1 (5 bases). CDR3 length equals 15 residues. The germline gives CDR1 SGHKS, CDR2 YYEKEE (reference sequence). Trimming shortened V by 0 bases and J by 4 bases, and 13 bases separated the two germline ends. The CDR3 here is CASSLEPGKSYGYTF. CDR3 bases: TGTGCCAGCAGCTTGGAACCAGGGAAGAGCTATGGCTACACCTTC.

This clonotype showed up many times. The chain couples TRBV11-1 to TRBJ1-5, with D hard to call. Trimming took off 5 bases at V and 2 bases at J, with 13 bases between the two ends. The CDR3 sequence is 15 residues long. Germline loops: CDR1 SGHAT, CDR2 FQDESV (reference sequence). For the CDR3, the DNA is TGTGCCAGCAGCCCCGGGCGTCGGGGCAATCAGCCCCAGCATTTT. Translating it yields CASSPGRRGNQPQHF.

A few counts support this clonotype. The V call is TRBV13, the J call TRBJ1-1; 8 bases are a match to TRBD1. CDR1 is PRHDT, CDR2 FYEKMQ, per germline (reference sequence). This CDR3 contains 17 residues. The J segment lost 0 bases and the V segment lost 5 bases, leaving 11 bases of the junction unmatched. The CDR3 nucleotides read TGTGCCAGCAGCCGGTTCGGACAGGGAGCAATGAACACTGAAGCTTTCTTT. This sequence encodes CASSRFGQGAMNTEAFF.

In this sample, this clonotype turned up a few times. In DNA form, the CDR3 reads TGTGCCAGCAGTTTCGACAGGGGGCGGTTTTTTACTGAAGCTTTCTTT. Translation: CASSFDRGRFFTEAFF. This chain connects TRBV27 to TRBJ1-1; 10 bases match TRBD1. The germline V gene has CDR1 MNHEY and CDR2 SMNVEV (reference sequence). V dropped 3 bases and J dropped 5; count of bases not matched to a gene: 9. This CDR3 contains 16 residues.

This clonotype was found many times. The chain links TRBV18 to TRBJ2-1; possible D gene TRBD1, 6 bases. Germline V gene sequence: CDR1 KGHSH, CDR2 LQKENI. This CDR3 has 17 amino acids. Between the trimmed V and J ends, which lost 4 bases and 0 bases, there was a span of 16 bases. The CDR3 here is CASSQRQEISSYNEQFF. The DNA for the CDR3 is TGTGCCAGCTCACAAAGACAGGAAATCAGCTCCTACAATGAGCAGTTCTTC.

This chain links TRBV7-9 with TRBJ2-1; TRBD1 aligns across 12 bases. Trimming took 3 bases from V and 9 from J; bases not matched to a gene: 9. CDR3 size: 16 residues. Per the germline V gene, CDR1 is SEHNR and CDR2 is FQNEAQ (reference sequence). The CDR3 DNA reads TGTGCCAGCAGCTTGGGACAGGGGGCCCGTGAAAGTGAGCAGTTCTTC. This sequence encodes CASSLGQGARESEQFF.

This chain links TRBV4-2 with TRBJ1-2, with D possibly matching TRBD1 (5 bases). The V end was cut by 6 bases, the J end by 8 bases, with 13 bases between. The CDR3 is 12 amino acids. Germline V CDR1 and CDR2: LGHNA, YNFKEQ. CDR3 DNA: TGTGCCAGCAGGGACATTCGAAGCGGCTACACCTTC. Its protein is CASRDIRSGYTF.

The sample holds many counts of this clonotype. This CDR3 reads CASSLGPAGANTEAFF. For the CDR3, the DNA is TGTGCCAGCAGCTTAGGTCCCGCAGGGGCGAACACTGAAGCTTTCTTT. The chain recombines TRBV7-2 with TRBJ1-1; a possible D gene is TRBD1 (6 bases). This CDR3 has 16 residues. Trimming stripped 1 base from V and 1 base from J, with 13 bases between. Germline V gives CDR1 SGHTA, CDR2 FQGNSA.

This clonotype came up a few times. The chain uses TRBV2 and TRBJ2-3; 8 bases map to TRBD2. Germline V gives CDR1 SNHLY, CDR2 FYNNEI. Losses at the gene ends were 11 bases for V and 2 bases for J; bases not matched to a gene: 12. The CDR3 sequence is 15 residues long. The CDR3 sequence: CAGAGIAGTTDTQYF. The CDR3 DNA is TGTGCCGGAGCAGGAATAGCGGGAACCACAGATACGCAGTATTTT.

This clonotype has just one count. The CDR3, as DNA: TGTGCCAGTAGTATACGCCAGGGAAGGAGGGACTATGGCTACACCTTC. This translates into CASSIRQGRRDYGYTF. V gene TRBV19 combines with J gene TRBJ1-2, with D possibly being TRBD1 (5 bases). CDR1 is LNHDA and CDR2 is SQIVND in the germline V gene (reference sequence). CDR3 length: 16 amino acids. The ends were cut back, 2 bases at V and 3 bases at J, with 16 bases in the middle.

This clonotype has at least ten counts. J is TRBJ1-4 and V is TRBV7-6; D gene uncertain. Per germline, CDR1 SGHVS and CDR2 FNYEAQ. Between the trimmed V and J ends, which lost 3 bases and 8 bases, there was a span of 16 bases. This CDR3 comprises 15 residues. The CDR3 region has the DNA TGTGCCAGCAGCTTGGTTCAGGACCGAAAGGAAAAACTGTTTTTT. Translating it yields CASSLVQDRKEKLFF.

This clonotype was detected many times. The CDR3 nucleotides are TGTGCCAGCAGCAAGATACAGGGGACCGGCACTGAAGCTTTCTTT. Translation: CASSKIQGTGTEAFF. This rearrangement joins TRBV7-9 to TRBJ1-1; the match to TRBD1 covers 7 bases. Germline V gene data show CDR1 as SEHNR and CDR2 as FQNEAQ (reference sequence). This CDR3 comprises 15 residues. Germline trimming cut 5 bases from V and 4 bases from J; bases unmatched to any gene: 10.

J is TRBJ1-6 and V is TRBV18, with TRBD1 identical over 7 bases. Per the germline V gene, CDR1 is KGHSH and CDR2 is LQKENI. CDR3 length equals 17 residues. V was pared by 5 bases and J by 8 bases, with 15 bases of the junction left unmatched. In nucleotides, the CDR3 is TGTGCCAGCTCATCGGGAATGAGGGGGCGCGAGGATTCACCCCTCCACTTT. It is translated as CASSSGMRGREDSPLHF.

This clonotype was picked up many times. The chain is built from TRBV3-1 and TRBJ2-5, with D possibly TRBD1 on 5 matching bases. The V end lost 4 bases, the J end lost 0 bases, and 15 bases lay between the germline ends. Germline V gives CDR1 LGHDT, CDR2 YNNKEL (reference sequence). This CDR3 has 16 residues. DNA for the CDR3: TGTGCCAGCAGCCCCCCAGGGATATTGTACCAAGAGACCCAGTACTTC. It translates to CASSPPGILYQETQYF.

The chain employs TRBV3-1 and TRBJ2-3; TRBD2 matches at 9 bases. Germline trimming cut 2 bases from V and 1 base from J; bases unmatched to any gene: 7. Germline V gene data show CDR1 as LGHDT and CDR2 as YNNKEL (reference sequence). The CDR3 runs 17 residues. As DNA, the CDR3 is TGTGCCAGCAGCCAAACTCTAGCGGGGAGGGGCACAGATACGCAGTATTTT. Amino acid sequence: CASSQTLAGRGTDTQYF.

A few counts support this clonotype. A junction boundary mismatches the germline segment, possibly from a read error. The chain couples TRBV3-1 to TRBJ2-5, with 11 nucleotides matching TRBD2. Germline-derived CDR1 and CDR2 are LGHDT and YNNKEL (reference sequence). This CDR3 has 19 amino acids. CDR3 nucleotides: TGTGCCAGCAGCCAACCAAGGGGGACTAGCGGCCCTAGGGAAGAGGCCCAGTACTTC. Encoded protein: CASSQPRGTSGPREEAQYF.

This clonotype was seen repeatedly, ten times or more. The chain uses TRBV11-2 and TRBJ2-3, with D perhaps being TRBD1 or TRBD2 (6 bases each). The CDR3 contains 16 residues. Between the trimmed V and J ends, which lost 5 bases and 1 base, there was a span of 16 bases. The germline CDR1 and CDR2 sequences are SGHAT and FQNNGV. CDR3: CASSVGRDIGTDTQYF. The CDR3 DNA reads TGTGCCAGCAGCGTAGGGCGGGACATAGGCACAGATACGCAGTATTTT.

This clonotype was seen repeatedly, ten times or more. The CDR3 region has the DNA TGTGCCAGCAGGGAAGGGGGCGTCGAGCAGTACTTC. It specifies CASREGGVEQYF. The chain uses TRBV12-3 or TRBV12-4 and TRBJ2-7; 7 nucleotides match TRBD1. This CDR3 region has 12 residues. V trimming: 6 bases; J trimming: 6 bases; junction bases outside the gene matches: 5.

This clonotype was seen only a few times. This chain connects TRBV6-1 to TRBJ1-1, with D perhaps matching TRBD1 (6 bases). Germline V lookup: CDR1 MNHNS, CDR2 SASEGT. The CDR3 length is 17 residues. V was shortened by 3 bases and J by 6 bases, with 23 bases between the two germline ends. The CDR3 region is CASSEGGAGVGFPEAFF. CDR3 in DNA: TGTGCCAGCAGTGAGGGGGGGGCAGGGGTAGGATTCCCTGAAGCTTTCTTT.

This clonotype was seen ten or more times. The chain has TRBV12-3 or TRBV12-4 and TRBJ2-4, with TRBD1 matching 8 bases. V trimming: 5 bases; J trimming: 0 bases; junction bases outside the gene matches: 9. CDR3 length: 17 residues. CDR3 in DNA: TGTGCCAGCAGTAACCGGACAGGGCCCGTAGCCAAAAACATTCAGTACTTC. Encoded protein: CASSNRTGPVAKNIQYF.

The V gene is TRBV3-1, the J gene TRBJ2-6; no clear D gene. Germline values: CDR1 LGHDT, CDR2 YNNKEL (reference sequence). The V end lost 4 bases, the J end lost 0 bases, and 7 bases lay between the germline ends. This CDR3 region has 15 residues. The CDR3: CASSRRHSGANVLTF. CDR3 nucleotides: TGTGCCAGCAGCCGACGGCACTCTGGGGCCAACGTCCTGACTTTC.